Included here is one T cell receptor (beta chain) sequence, with context. The data stem from a study of blood T cell repertoires in COVID-19. Overall study context: The samples span acute and convalescent COVID-19 from the United States, Italy and Spain. PBMCs, B-cell-depleted T cells, or T cells were the source of the cDNA or gDNA that made up the material.

Original processing notes: Cell counts per sample came from amplifying reference gene primers. The assay was immunoSEQ multiplex PCR, and TCRdb's table has in-frame clones only and misses some. That table gives V, J and clone size, and the DNA gave D and trimming. In the table there are about 65,000 clones, roughly 77% of which are singletons. CDR1 and CDR2 from the germline V gene are SGHNT and YENEEA. The V and J ends lost 11 bases and 5 bases respectively, with 15 bases between them. This CDR3 contains 12 residues. The chain carries TRBV11-3 and TRBJ1-1; D remains ambiguous. The sample taken for sequencing was peripheral blood. The TCR comes from a man of 80 years or more with acute or convalescent COVID-19. CDR3 coding DNA: TGTGCCTCCAAGGAGGGAACTACTGAAGCTTTCTTT. Its protein product is CASKEGTTEAFF.